The rows below give T cell receptor beta chains drawn from one sample of a study of early T cells in non-severe SARS-CoV-2 infection. TCRdb reanalysed the 5' RACE reads using MiXCR and keeps one entry per CDR3 protein. The sample contains 75,000 to 100,000 distinct CDR3 sequences, around 15% of which appear only once. Sequenced input: whole blood. All receptors derive from an adult who was a healthcare worker with PCR-confirmed SARS-CoV-2 infection or an uninfected control (not recorded which). The CDR3 runs from the conserved cysteine through the conserved F or W. D genes are given only for firm matches.

d_call	v_call	j_call	cdr3_length	cdr3_aa
NA	TRBV15	TRBJ1-6	13	CATSRDLQSPLHF
TRBD1	TRBV27	TRBJ1-5	16	CASSFGTGGLNQPQHF
NA	TRBV28	TRBJ1-1	14	CASSLKGIDTEVFF
NA	TRBV10-1	TRBJ2-6	13	CASGYSGANVLTF
TRBD2	TRBV27	TRBJ2-3	16	CASSLSSSGSSDTQYF
NA	TRBV29-1	TRBJ1-2	11	CSVGSYYGYTF
NA	TRBV5-1	TRBJ2-3	15	CATWGSEGDTDTQYF
NA	TRBV12-3/TRBV12-4	TRBJ2-7	14	CASSLVTRAYEQYF
NA	TRBV7-6	TRBJ2-5	15	CASSLVRTATETQYF
NA	TRBV27	TRBJ2-2	17	CASSSPEEGINTGELFF
NA	TRBV20-1	TRBJ2-6	19	CSARGNRGGGLSGANVLTF
NA	TRBV30	TRBJ2-3	13	CACSPQSTDTQYF
NA	TRBV12-3/TRBV12-4	TRBJ2-5	13	CASTRDRRETQYF
TRBD2	TRBV13	TRBJ2-1	17	CASSRRVAGVAYNEQFF
TRBD1	TRBV20-1	TRBJ2-5	14	CSARDPDRGQTQYF
TRBD2	TRBV4-1	TRBJ2-1	16	CASSQQLAGPYNEQFF
TRBD2	TRBV24-1	TRBJ2-1	15	CATSGGGGAVSEQFF
NA	TRBV7-8	TRBJ2-1	16	CASSPRAGDARAEQFF
TRBD1	TRBV30	TRBJ2-1	13	CAVGDRDYNEQFF
TRBD2	TRBV5-4	TRBJ2-2	17	CASSPGLAGVGTGELFF
TRBD1	TRBV5-6	TRBJ1-4	13	CASSWGDRDKLFF
NA	TRBV10-3	TRBJ2-5	13	CAIRADLQETQYF
NA	TRBV27	TRBJ1-1	15	CASSLSWQMNTEAFF